The 9 T cell receptor beta chains below come from one sample, sequenced in a study of human T cells and chemical hapten exposure. The time point denotes: patch test 1, 2 weeks after DPC sensitization. As to treatment: therapeutic diphenylcyclopropenone sensitization with weekly scalp DPC. TCRdb called the RACE reads again in MiXCR, with one record for every CDR3 protein. The sample consists of tens of thousands of distinct CDR3 sequences, under 9% of them appearing once. The material sequenced was whole blood, taken in connection with sensitization to the hapten diphenylcyclopropenone (DPC). These receptors were obtained from a woman younger than 45 with alopecia areata. Some clones in this sample may be carry-over from other donors' samples.

This clonotype was seen ten or more times. The V call is TRBV10-3, the J call TRBJ2-6; D is undetermined. There are 15 residues in the CDR3. Germline V gene lookup returns CDR1 ENHRY and CDR2 SYGVKD. V shed 6 bases and J shed 0 bases, with 9 bases lying between them. CDR3 coding DNA: TGTGCCATCAGGTCCGCCGCCTCTGGGGCCAACGTCCTGACTTTC. Amino acids: CAIRSAASGANVLTF.

This clonotype was picked up a small number of times. The chain is built from TRBV6-5 and TRBJ1-5; 10 bases agree with TRBD1. Germline values: CDR1 MNHEY, CDR2 SVGAGI. This CDR3 comprises 19 residues. The V gene end was trimmed by 7 bases and the J gene end by 0 bases; junction bases not matched to a gene: 15. Here the CDR3 DNA reads TGTGCCAGCATTAGAAACCCCCCCGGGACAGGGGTTAGCAATCAGCCCCAGCATTTT. Protein: CASIRNPPGTGVSNQPQHF.

This clonotype was seen repeatedly, ten times or more. The chain carries TRBV18 and TRBJ1-6, with D possibly TRBD1 on 6 matching bases. The CDR3 is 13 residues long. The germline V and J ends were trimmed by 3 bases and 10 bases, with 10 bases remaining between them. CDR1 and CDR2 (germline): KGHSH, LQKENI. The CDR3 sequence is CASSPSGDSPLHF. DNA of the CDR3: TGTGCCAGCTCACCTTCAGGGGACTCACCCCTCCACTTT.

The rearrangement links TRBV7-9 to TRBJ1-3; possible D gene TRBD1, 6 bases. CDR1 and CDR2 (germline): SEHNR, FQNEAQ (reference sequence). Trimming removed 5 bases from V and 5 bases from J, with 19 bases in between. CDR3 length: 16 residues. Here the CDR3 DNA reads TGTGCCAGCAGCGGGCAAGCCGGGACACCTCGAAACACCATATATTTT. Translation gives CASSGQAGTPRNTIYF.

A note on this clonotype: One base away lies a much larger clone, so this may be a sequencing read error. The chain uses TRBV7-6 and TRBJ1-1; D might be TRBD1 (6 bases). The germline CDR1 and CDR2 sequences are SGHVS and FNYEAQ. This CDR3 is built from 17 residues. The CDR3 nucleotides are TGTGACAGCAGCTTACCGACCCGCACAGGGTTGAACACTGAAGCTTTCTTT. It codes for CDSSLPTRTGLNTEAFF.

This clonotype showed up just a few times. This chain connects TRBV3-1 to TRBJ1-6; 8 bases are shared with TRBD1. V lost 6 bases and J lost 6; bases outside the gene matches: 16. Germline CDR1 reads LGHDT; CDR2 reads YNNKEL (reference sequence). The CDR3 is made up of 18 amino acids. The CDR3 sequence: CASRHPALTGAFNSPLHF. In DNA form, the CDR3 reads TGTGCCAGCAGGCATCCCGCGCTGACAGGGGCGTTTAATTCACCCCTCCACTTT.

This clonotype was seen many times. CDR3 sequence: CASSVASSYEQYF. CDR3 coding DNA: TGTGCCAGCAGCGTCGCTAGCTCCTACGAGCAGTACTTC. This rearrangement joins TRBV27 to TRBJ2-7; D call uncertain. Germline CDR1 is MNHEY and CDR2 is SMNVEV (reference sequence). V was clipped by 6 bases and J by 0 bases, with 9 bases between them. This CDR3 comprises 13 residues.

J is TRBJ1-6 and V is TRBV7-9, with 7 bases matching TRBD1. V was clipped by 2 bases and J by 6 bases; unmatched bases: 4. Germline CDR1 SEHNR, CDR2 FQNEAQ (reference sequence). CDR3 size: 15 residues. CDR3 sequence (DNA): TGTGCCAGCAGCTTATTGGGACAGAGTAATTCACCCCTCCACTTT. It codes for CASSLLGQSNSPLHF.

Regarding this clonotype: Germline and junction disagree at one end, which may indicate a read error. The gene calls are TRBV10-3 and TRBJ2-1; the D call may be TRBD1 or TRBD2 (5 bases each). The germline V gene has CDR1 ENHRY and CDR2 SYGVKD. The CDR3 length is 14 residues. The CDR3 protein is CATSDGTRDNEQFF. The CDR3 DNA follows: TGTGCCACCAGTGACGGGACGCGCGATAATGAGCAGTTCTTC.